This passage covers 14 T cell receptor beta chains from one sample sequenced in a study of T cell changes during pregnancy in multiple sclerosis. Using immunoSEQ multiplex PCR, the repertoire was profiled, and TCRdb retains in-frame clones only, with some absent. Altogether some 29,000 clones are present, approximately 90% being singletons, with the ten largest covering over 8.5%. The input for sequencing was CD8+ T cells from peripheral blood mononuclear cells, taken in the third trimester of pregnancy. The source of these receptors is a female donor with multiple sclerosis, enrolled in a pregnancy study.

A single count supports this clone. The chain employs TRBV5-1 and TRBJ2-7; D might be TRBD1 (6 bases). Germline CDR1 is SGHRS and CDR2 is YFSETQ. The CDR3 contains 14 residues. Trimming shortened V by 4 bases and J by 2 bases, and 13 bases separated the two germline ends. CDR3 loop: CASSPGDTTYEQYF. CDR3 nucleotide sequence: TGCGCCAGCAGCCCCGGGGACACCACCTACGAGCAGTACTTC.

This chain joins TRBV7-9 and TRBJ1-2; 10 nucleotides agree with TRBD1. Germline V lookup: CDR1 SEHNR, CDR2 FQNEAQ (reference sequence). The V segment lost 4 bases and the J segment 6 bases; nucleotides outside the gene matches: 8. The CDR3 has 15 amino acids. CDR3 protein: CASSSSDRGGNGYTF. The CDR3 DNA sequence: TGTGCCAGCAGCTCCTCGGACAGGGGGGGGAATGGCTACACCTTC.

This sequence joins TRBV27 and TRBJ1-1; no reliable D call. V lost 5 bases and J lost 1, with 8 bases in between. The CDR3 has 13 amino acids. Germline lookup yields CDR1 MNHEY and CDR2 SMNVEV (reference sequence). Here the CDR3 reads CASSEGWNTEAFF. CDR3 bases: TGTGCCAGCAGTGAGGGATGGAACACTGAAGCTTTCTTT.

The rearrangement uses TRBV15 and TRBJ2-1; 9 bases agree with TRBD1. Germline CDR1 reads LNHNV; CDR2 reads YYDKDF (reference sequence). The CDR3 spans 17 residues. With 0 bases clipped from V and 8 bases from J, the junction kept 11 bases outside the gene matches. The CDR3 DNA is TGTGCCACCAGCAGAGATCCGGGGGGACAGGGAAGATATGAGCAGTTCTTC. Its protein product is CATSRDPGGQGRYEQFF.

This clone was recorded once. The chain carries TRBV5-5 and TRBJ2-7; TRBD1 matches at 10 bases. V shed 0 bases and J 3 bases; nucleotides not matched to a gene: 9. Germline CDR1 SGHKS, CDR2 YYEKEE (reference sequence). This CDR3 has 17 amino acids. This CDR3 reads CASSLGDRGFSVYEQYF. The CDR3, as DNA: TGTGCCAGCAGCTTGGGGGACAGGGGATTCAGTGTCTACGAGCAGTACTTC.

The CDR3 nucleotides read TGTGCCAGCAGTTTGGCTGCTAGCGGGGGTGAGACCCAGTACTTC. Translation gives CASSLAASGGETQYF. The V call is TRBV28, the J call TRBJ2-5, with 10 nucleotides matching TRBD2. Looked up from germline, CDR1 is MDHEN and CDR2 is SYDVKM. The CDR3 has 15 residues. After removal of 3 bases from V and 5 bases from J, the junction contained 6 bases not matched to a gene.

CDR3 loop: CASSPSSGSNQPQHF. Here the CDR3 DNA reads TGTGCCAGCAGCCCGAGCTCGGGTAGCAATCAGCCCCAGCATTTT. The chain combines TRBV9 with TRBJ1-5; D gene ambiguous. The CDR3 runs to 15 residues. The V gene's germline CDR1 is SGDLS and CDR2 YYNGEE. V dropped 4 bases and J dropped 0 bases, with 11 bases sitting between them.

The chain recombines TRBV6-1 with TRBJ2-1; 7 nucleotides match TRBD2. J gave up 0 bases and V 1 base, and 6 bases lay outside the gene matches. The CDR3 length is 17 residues. Germline CDR1 is MNHNS and CDR2 is SASEGT. CDR3 DNA: TGTGCCAGCAGTGAAGGGGTGGGGGGGAGCTCCTACAATGAGCAGTTCTTC. Encoded protein: CASSEGVGGSSYNEQFF.

The chain carries TRBV6-1 and TRBJ2-1, with TRBD1 identical over 9 bases. The V gene end was trimmed by 3 bases and the J gene end by 7 bases; junction bases not matched to a gene: 7. This CDR3 is built from 15 residues. CDR1 and CDR2 (germline): MNHNS, SASEGT. The DNA of the CDR3 is TGTGCCAGCAGTGATCACGGACAGGGGAGGAATGAGCAGTTCTTC. This sequence encodes CASSDHGQGRNEQFF.

There are a few counts of this clone. V usage is TRBV5-1 and J usage is TRBJ2-1, with TRBD1 identical over 11 bases. Germline CDR1 reads SGHRS; CDR2 reads YFSETQ. V was pared by 6 bases and J by 5 bases, with 19 bases of the junction left unmatched. CDR3 length: 19 residues. CDR3 sequence (DNA): TGCGCCAGCACCTACTTGGGACAGGGGGATTGGAGGTCCCACAATGAGCAGTTCTTC. This sequence encodes CASTYLGQGDWRSHNEQFF.

J is TRBJ1-6 and V is TRBV27; D is undetermined. V was cut by 7 bases and J by 7 bases, with 14 bases left in between. This CDR3 is built from 14 residues. Germline values: CDR1 MNHEY, CDR2 SMNVEV (reference sequence). CDR3 sequence: CASTRGGFNSPLHF. CDR3 sequence (DNA): TGTGCCAGCACCCGCGGAGGGTTCAATTCACCCCTCCACTTT.

The chain carries TRBV18 and TRBJ2-6, with D maybe TRBD1 (6 bases). The CDR3 has 17 residues. The V gene lost 2 bases and the J gene lost 0 bases, with 11 bases spanning the gap. Germline CDR1 and CDR2: KGHSH and LQKENI. CDR3 protein: CASSPGGISSGANVLTF. DNA of the CDR3: TGTGCCAGCTCACCAGGGGGCATAAGCTCTGGGGCCAACGTCCTGACTTTC. Combining the CDR3 with reference TRBV18 and TRBJ2-6 gives the whole variable domain NAGVMQNPRHLVRRRGQEARLRCSPMKGHSHVYWYRQLPEEGLKFMVYLQKENIIDESGMPKERFSAEFPKEGPSILRIQQVVRGDSAAYFCASSPGGISSGANVLTFGAGSRLTVL.

The rearrangement uses TRBV4-2 and TRBJ2-2; 10 bases map to TRBD2. Germline CDR1 and CDR2: LGHNA and YNFKEQ. Trimming cost V 3 bases and J 4 bases; bases outside gene matches: 8. The CDR3 has 17 residues. CDR3 in DNA: TGTGCCAGCAGCCAGCCCGGGACTAGCGCCCTCACCGGGGAGCTGTTTTTT. Its protein is CASSQPGTSALTGELFF.

V is TRBV9 and J is TRBJ2-7; TRBD2 is a possible D gene (6 bases). The CDR3 totals 16 residues. Deletions cut 3 bases from V and 4 bases from J, with 20 bases between. CDR1 and CDR2 from the germline V gene are SGDLS and YYNGEE. CDR3: CASSEGAGTSQYEQYF. CDR3 sequence (DNA): TGTGCCAGCAGCGAGGGAGCCGGGACTTCCCAATACGAGCAGTACTTC.